Sequencing of this T cell receptor beta chain was carried out in a study of STAT5B mutations in CD4+ large granular lymphocyte leukemia. This was a survey-level run. TCRdb's table, derived via immunoSEQ multiplex PCR, lists solely in-frame clones and lacks some. This repertoire shows 30,000 to 40,000 clones, 70% to 90% found once; its top ten account for less than 3.5%. Germline V gene sequence: CDR1 MDHEN, CDR2 SYDVKM. J lost 4 bases, V lost 1 base, and 11 bases had no gene match. The CDR3 contains 17 residues. General observations from the study: Without putative leukemic clones, patient CD4-sorted repertoires remained more clonal than healthy CD4+ repertoires. 25% of private leukemic clonotypes occurred rarely in other patients' non-leukemic repertoires. TRBV06-family usage was enriched in top patient clones (8/27) versus controls (2/35).

Only a few counts were recorded for this clone. No antigen is known for it. The clonotype was recovered from a human donor in good health. The chain has TRBV28 and TRBJ1-2, with TRBD1 identical over 8 bases. Sequencing was carried out using CD4+ T cells from blood buffy coats. The CDR3 is CASSLLLQGAPLYGYTF. CDR3 nucleotides: TGTGCCAGCAGTTTATTGTTGCAGGGGGCCCCACTCTATGGCTACACCTTC.